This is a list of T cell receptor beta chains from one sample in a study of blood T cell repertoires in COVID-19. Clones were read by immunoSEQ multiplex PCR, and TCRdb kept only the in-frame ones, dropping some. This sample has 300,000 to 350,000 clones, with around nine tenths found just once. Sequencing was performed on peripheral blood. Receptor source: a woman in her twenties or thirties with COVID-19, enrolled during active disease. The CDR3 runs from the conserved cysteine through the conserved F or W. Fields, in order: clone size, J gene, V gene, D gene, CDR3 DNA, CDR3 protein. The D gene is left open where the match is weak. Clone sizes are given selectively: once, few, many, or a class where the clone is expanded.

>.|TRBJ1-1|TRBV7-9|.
TGTGCCAGCAGCTTAGCGGGAGACACTGAAGCTTTCTTT
CASSLAGDTEAFF
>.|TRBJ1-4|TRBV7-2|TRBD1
TGTGCCAGCAGCACAGGGGGCGCAACTAATGAAAAACTGTTTTTT
CASSTGGATNEKLFF
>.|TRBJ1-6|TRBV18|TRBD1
TGTGCCAGCTCACCGGACAGGACCACCTATAATTCACCCCTCCACTTT
CASSPDRTTYNSPLHF
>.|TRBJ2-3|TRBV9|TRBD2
TGTGCCAGCAGCGGGGAGTTGCGGGAGTCAGATACGCAGTATTTT
CASSGELRESDTQYF
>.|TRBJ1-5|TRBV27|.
TGTGCCAGCAGTCGGACAGCCCTGGTAGAGCCCCAGCATTTT
CASSRTALVEPQHF
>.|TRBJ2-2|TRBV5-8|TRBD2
TGTGCCAGCAGTTTACTAGCGGGGGCGAACACCGGGGAGCTGTTTTTT
CASSLLAGANTGELFF
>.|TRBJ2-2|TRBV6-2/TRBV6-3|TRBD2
TGTGCCAGCAGTTACCCTAACGGACTAGCGGGAGCGGGGTCCGCCGGGGAGCTGTTTTTT
CASSYPNGLAGAGSAGELFF
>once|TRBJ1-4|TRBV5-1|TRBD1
TGCGCCAGCAGCAAGGGACAGGGACTTGCAACTAATGAAAAACTGTTTTTT
CASSKGQGLATNEKLFF
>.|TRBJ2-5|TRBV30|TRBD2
TGTGCCTGGAGTGTACTTTCACGGGAGGGCTCCCAGTACTTC
CAWSVLSREGSQYF
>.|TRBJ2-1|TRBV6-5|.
TGTGCCAGCTCCGTCTCCCCAGCGGATTCTAATGAGCAGTTCTTC
CASSVSPADSNEQFF
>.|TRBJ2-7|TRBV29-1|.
TGCAGCGTTCGGGGGAACTACGAGCAGTACTTC
CSVRGNYEQYF
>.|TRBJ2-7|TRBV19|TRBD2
TGTGCCAGTAGTCGGGCTAGCGGGAGGTACGAGCAGTACTTC
CASSRASGRYEQYF
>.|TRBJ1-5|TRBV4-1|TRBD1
TGCGCCAGCAGCCGAACAGGGGGTAGCAATCAGCCCCAGCATTTT
CASSRTGGSNQPQHF
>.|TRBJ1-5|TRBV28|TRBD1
TGTGCCAGCAGTCCCCAGGGACAGGGATTCGGTCAGCCCCAGCATTTT
CASSPQGQGFGQPQHF
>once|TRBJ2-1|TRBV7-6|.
TGTGCCAGCAGCCGCGGGGCAGAGCAGTTCTTC
CASSRGAEQFF
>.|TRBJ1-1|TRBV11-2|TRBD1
TGTGCCAGCAGCTGGGGACAGGGGCTGATGAACACTGAAGCTTTCTTT
CASSWGQGLMNTEAFF
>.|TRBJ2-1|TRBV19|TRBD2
TGTGCCAGTAGTAGATGGGGACTAGACGTTCTCTACAATGAGCAGTTCTTC
CASSRWGLDVLYNEQFF
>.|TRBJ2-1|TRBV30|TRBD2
TGTGCCTGGGAGCGGGGCTCCTACAATGAGCAGTTCTTC
CAWERGSYNEQFF
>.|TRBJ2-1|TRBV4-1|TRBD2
TGCGCCAGCAGCCAAGTAACGGGGGGTCTTAGGAATGAGCAGTTCTTC
CASSQVTGGLRNEQFF
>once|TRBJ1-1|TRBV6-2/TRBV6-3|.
TGTGCCAGCAGTTACTCTCAGGGGTCTGAAGCTTTCTTT
CASSYSQGSEAFF
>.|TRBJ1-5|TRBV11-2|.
TGTGCCAGCAGAGGGCCGGGAGCAGGTCAGCCCCAGCATTTT
CASRGPGAGQPQHF
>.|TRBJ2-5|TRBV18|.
TGTGCCAGCTCACACTTACCCGAGACCCAGTACTTC
CASSHLPETQYF
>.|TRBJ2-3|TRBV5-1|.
TGCGCCAGCAGCTTGGATGGGCAGGGCGGCACAGATACGCAGTATTTT
CASSLDGQGGTDTQYF
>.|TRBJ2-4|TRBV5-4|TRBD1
TGTGCCAGCAGCATCCGGACAGGGGCCAAAAACATTCAGTACTTC
CASSIRTGAKNIQYF
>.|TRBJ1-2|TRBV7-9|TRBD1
TGTGCCAGCAGCTTGGGTTCGCGGGACAGAGACTATGGCTACACCTTC
CASSLGSRDRDYGYTF
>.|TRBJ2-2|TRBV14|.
TGTGCCAGCAGCCAAGATAGAGGCCTCTCACATGTCTGGTTAGCCGGGGAGCTGTTTTTT
CASSQDRGLSHVWLAGELFF
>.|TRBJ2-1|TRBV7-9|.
TGTGCCAGCAGCCCCCGAGGCTACAATGAGCAGTTCTTC
CASSPRGYNEQFF
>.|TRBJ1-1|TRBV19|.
TGTGCCAGTACCCCGGGAGGGGTACCGAACACTGAAGCTTTCTTT
CASTPGGVPNTEAFF
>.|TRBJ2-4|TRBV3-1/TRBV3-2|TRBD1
TGTGCCAGCAGCCAAGACCTTAGGACAGGGAAAAACATTCAGTACTTC
CASSQDLRTGKNIQYF
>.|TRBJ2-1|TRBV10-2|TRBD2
TGCGCCAGCAGACTAGCGGGACGATCCGGTGAGCAGTTCTTC
CASRLAGRSGEQFF
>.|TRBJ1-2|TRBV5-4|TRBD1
TGTGCCAGCAGCTTGGACAGGGGAAATGGCTACACCTTC
CASSLDRGNGYTF
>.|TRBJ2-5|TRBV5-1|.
TGCGCCAGCAGCTTGGCTGTGGGAGCACAAGAGACCCAGTACTTC
CASSLAVGAQETQYF
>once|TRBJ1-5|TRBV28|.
TGTGCCAGCAGTTTATTTCGGAATCAGCCCCAGCATTTT
CASSLFRNQPQHF
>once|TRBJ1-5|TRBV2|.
TGTGCCAGCAGACCTGCAGGGTCGGGCAATCAGCCCCAGCATTTT
CASRPAGSGNQPQHF
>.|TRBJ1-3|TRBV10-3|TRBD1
TGTGCCATCAGTGAGGGACAGGGCTCTGGAAACACCATATATTTT
CAISEGQGSGNTIYF
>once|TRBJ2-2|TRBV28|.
TGTGCCAGCAGTATTGAGAGGGCGCCGGACACCGGGGAGCTGTTTTTT
CASSIERAPDTGELFF
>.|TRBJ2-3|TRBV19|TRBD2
TGTGCCAGTAGTATCCGACTAGCGGGAGGACTCAGCACAGATACGCAGTATTTT
CASSIRLAGGLSTDTQYF